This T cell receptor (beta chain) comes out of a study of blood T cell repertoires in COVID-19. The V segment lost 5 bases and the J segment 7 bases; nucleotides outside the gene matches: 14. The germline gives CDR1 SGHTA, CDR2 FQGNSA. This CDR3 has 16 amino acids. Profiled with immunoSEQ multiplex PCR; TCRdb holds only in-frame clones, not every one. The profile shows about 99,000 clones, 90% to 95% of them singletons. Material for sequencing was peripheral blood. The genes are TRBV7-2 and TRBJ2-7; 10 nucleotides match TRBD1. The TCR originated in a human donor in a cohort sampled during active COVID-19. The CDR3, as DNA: TGTGCCAGCAGCAGAAGGGACAGGGGTTCTCTACAGGAGCAGTACTTC. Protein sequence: CASSRRDRGSLQEQYF.